The clone carrying this TCR beta chain was seen only once. These data are taken from a study of blood T cell repertoires in COVID-19. Trimming removed 3 bases at V and 14 bases at J, with 17 bases between. The germline V gene has CDR1 GTSNPN and CDR2 SVGIG (reference sequence). This CDR3 is built from 13 residues. Profiling relied on immunoSEQ multiplex PCR, and the TCRdb table lists in-frame clones only, not all of them. The table records roughly 250,000 clones, approximately 90% of them present only once. Sequenced sample: peripheral blood. V and J are TRBV30 and TRBJ1-6; D not resolved. This TCR was sampled from a woman aged 40-49 years who had recovered from COVID-19. This CDR3 is CAWSLLPGSTLHF. The CDR3 coding sequence is TGTGCCTGGAGCCTGCTACCCGGTAGCACCCTCCACTTT. The complete variable domain, with remaining parts taken from reference TRBV30 and TRBJ1-6, reads SQTIHQWPATLVQPVGSPLSLECTVEGTSNPNLYWYRQAAGRGLQLLFYSVGIGQISSEVPQNLSASRPQDRQFILSSKKLLLSDSGFYLCAWSLLPGSTLHFGNGTRLTVT.